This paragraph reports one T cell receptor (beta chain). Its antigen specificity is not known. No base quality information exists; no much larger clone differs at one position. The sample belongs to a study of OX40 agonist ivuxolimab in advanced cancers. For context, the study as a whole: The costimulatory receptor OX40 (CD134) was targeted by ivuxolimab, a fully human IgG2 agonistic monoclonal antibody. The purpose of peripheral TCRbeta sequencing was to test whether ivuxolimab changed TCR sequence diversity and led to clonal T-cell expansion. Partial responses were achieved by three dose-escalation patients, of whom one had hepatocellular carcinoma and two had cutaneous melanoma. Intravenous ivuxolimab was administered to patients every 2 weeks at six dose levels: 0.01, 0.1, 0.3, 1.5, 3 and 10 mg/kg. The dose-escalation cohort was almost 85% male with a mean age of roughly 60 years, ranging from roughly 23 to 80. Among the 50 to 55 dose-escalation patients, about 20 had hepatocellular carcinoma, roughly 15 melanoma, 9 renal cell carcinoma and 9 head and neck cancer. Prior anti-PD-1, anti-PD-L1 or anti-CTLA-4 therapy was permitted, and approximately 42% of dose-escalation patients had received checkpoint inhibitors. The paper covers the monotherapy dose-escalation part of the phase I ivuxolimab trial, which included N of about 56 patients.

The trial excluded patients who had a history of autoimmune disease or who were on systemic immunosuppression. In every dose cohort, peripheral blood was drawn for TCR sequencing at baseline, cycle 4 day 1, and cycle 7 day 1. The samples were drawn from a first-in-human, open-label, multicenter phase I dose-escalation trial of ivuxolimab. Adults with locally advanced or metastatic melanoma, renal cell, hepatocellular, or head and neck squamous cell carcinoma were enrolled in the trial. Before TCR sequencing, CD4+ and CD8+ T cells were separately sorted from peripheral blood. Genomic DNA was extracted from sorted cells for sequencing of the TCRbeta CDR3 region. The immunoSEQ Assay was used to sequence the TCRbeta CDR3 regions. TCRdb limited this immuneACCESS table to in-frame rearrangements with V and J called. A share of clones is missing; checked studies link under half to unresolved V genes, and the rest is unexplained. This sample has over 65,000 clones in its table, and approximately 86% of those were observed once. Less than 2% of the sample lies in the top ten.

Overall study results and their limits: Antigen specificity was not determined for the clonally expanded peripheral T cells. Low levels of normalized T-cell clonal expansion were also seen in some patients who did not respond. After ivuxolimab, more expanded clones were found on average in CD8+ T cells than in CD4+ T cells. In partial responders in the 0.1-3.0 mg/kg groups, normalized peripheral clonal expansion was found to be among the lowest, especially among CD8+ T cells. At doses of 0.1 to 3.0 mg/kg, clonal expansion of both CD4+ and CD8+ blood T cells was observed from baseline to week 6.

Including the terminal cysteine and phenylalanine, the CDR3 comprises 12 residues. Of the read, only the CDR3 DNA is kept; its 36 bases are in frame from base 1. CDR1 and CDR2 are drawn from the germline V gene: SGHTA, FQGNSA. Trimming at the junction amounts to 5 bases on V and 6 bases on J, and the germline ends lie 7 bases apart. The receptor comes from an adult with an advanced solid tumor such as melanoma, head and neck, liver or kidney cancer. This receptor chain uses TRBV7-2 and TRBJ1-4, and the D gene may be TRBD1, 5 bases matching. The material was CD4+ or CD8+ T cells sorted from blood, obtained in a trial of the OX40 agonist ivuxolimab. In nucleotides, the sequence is TGTGCCAGCAGCAAGGGGTATGAAAAACTGTTTTTT. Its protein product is CASSKGYEKLFF.